This section outlines one TCR beta chain sequence together with its context. No antigen is known for it. Primers: 60 Vbeta forward and 13 Jbeta reverse. Original methodology: Among the unique TCR beta chains that a later analysis counted, about 81 million in all, roughly 11 million were shared. Data came from immunoSEQ multiplex PCR; TCRdb stores just in-frame clones and leaves some out. D and trimming come from the DNA, and the V and J calls and clone size come from that table. Of over 65,000 clones listed, approximately 82% are singletons. This specimen comes from a study of cytomegalovirus exposure and HLA in healthy donors. Study-wide points: Earlier analysis looked at TCR beta V segments, and most were productive about 87% or about 30% of the time. It was likely that a cluster of highly shared sequence variants was a sequencing artifact.

The CDR3 contains 16 residues. The V end was cut by 4 bases, the J end by 11 bases, with 27 bases between. Germline-derived CDR1 and CDR2 are SGDLS and YYNGEE. The receptor was derived from a man aged 35 to 55 in good health and CMV-seronegative. The material sequenced was PBMCs. This chain uses TRBV9 with TRBJ1-1; maybe TRBD1 (6 bases). CDR3: CASSPSSGAGLQGAFF. CDR3 nucleotide sequence: TGTGCCAGCAGCCCTTCGTCTGGGGCGGGTCTTCAGGGGGCTTTCTTT.